These T cell receptor beta chains were read from a single sample in a study of blood T cell repertoires in COVID-19. Sequencing was performed with immunoSEQ multiplex PCR; in TCRdb, only in-frame clones are kept and a portion is missing. The sample has some 180,000 clones, around 76% seen once; the top ten hold roughly 8.6%. Sequencing input: peripheral blood. These receptors came from a woman between 45 and 65 years old with active or convalescent COVID-19. Each CDR3 is given with its conserved first and last residue. A D gene is named only where the DNA matches it firmly. Clone size is not always given. Where it is, it says once, few, many or a class for expanded clones.

d_call,j_call,clone_size,v_call,cdr3_aa,cdr3_nt
TRBD2,TRBJ2-7,NA,TRBV19,CASRPSGLSYEQYF,TGTGCCAGTAGGCCTAGCGGCCTCTCCTACGAGCAGTACTTC
TRBD2,TRBJ2-5,few,TRBV7-2,CASSRTSGGYQETQYF,TGTGCCAGCAGCCGGACTAGCGGGGGATACCAAGAGACCCAGTACTTC
NA,TRBJ1-5,NA,TRBV19,CASLNQPQHF,TGTGCCAGTCTTAATCAGCCCCAGCATTTT
NA,TRBJ1-6,once,TRBV4-3,CASSQAHLNRDNSPLHF,TGCGCCAGCAGCCAAGCGCATCTCAACAGAGATAATTCACCCCTCCACTTT
TRBD2,TRBJ2-6,NA,TRBV7-3,CASSLEASGAGANVLTF,TGTGCCAGCAGCTTAGAGGCTAGCGGGGCTGGGGCCAACGTCCTGACTTTC
NA,TRBJ1-1,few,TRBV5-6,CASSLFQGSTEAFF,TGTGCCAGCAGCTTGTTTCAGGGGAGCACTGAAGCTTTCTTT
NA,TRBJ1-5,NA,TRBV6-5,CASSFSVYQPQHF,TGTGCCAGCAGTTTCTCCGTGTATCAGCCCCAGCATTTT
TRBD1,TRBJ1-2,once,TRBV27,CASSLFGQGYFENGYTF,TGTGCCAGCAGTTTATTCGGACAGGGGTACTTTGAGAATGGCTACACCTTC
NA,TRBJ1-2,NA,TRBV30,CAWSVRAGTGTF,TGTGCCTGGAGTGTACGGGCGGGCACGGGAACTTTC
NA,TRBJ1-2,NA,TRBV18,CASSPQTEANYGYTF,TGTGCCAGCTCCCCGCAGACAGAAGCTAACTATGGCTACACCTTC
TRBD1,TRBJ2-5,NA,TRBV6-1,CASSERQGQGQYF,TGTGCCAGCAGTGAAAGACAGGGACAAGGCCAGTACTTC
NA,TRBJ1-2,NA,TRBV30,CAWSVPDLAGYTF,TGTGCCTGGAGTGTCCCCGATTTGGCTGGCTACACCTTC